This TCR beta chain derives from a study of shared clonotypes between healthy human individuals (dated by TCRdb to the early 2020s). Context from the whole study: A couple of women and a few men aged 18 to 49 years were included in the cohort. Blood TCR repertoires of about 5 healthy adults were deeply sequenced to estimate repertoire size and the extent of clonotype sharing between individuals. Different laboratories and diverse techniques were used to prepare libraries and sequence TCR repertoires, to increase sequencing depth and limit assay-specific biases. Per donor, leukapheresis produced somewhere between about 0.9 and 9 billion PBMCs. Study-wide findings and limitations: Sampling was limited to blood, and TCR repertoires in tissue likely differ from TCR repertoires in blood. Because the study included only a small number of donors, the genetic and exposure-history diversity represented was limited. Pairwise subsampling led to the expectation that sequencing depth would affect the degree of clonotype sharing among donors.

Including the terminal cysteine and phenylalanine, the CDR3 comprises 13 residues. Only CDR3 DNA is held: 39 bases, read in frame from base 1. V is clipped by 6 bases and J by 0 bases, and the sequence between their germline boundaries is 9 bases long. CDR1 and CDR2, per the germline V gene, are MNHNS and SASEGT. Donors were healthy HIV-negative adults with no recently reported acute infections or vaccinations. Only Caucasian adults living in Nashville, Tennessee, USA were represented among the donors. For unsorted samples, about 90 million PBMCs were counted and genomic DNA was extracted with the QIAamp DNA Blood Mini kit. Blood was collected by leukapheresis, and PBMCs were isolated by Ficoll-Histopaque density gradient centrifugation and then cryopreserved in liquid nitrogen vapor phase. With respect to this clone: Its recognized antigen is unknown. Per-base qualities were not stored, and no clone one base away is much larger.

TCR CDR3 regions were amplified from genomic DNA by multiplex PCR using the deep immunoSEQ assay. Genomic DNA extracted from each cell subset was distributed evenly over all wells of several immunoSEQ 96-well plates, and each plate served as one replicate. For unsorted PBMC, each replicate PCR was loaded with about 300 ng genomic DNA, equivalent to tens of thousands of T cell genomes. Genomic DNA from unsorted PBMC was sequenced over ten immunoSEQ deep assay plates. Purified libraries were quantified with a Qubit 3.0 fluorometer, sized on a Bioanalyzer 2100, and re-quantified with the KAPA Library Quantification kit. Every immunoSEQ 96-well plate was sequenced on a separate single-read 150-cycle Illumina NextSeq 550 flow cell. The authors' analysis ran thus. Because the immunoSEQ output held only junctional sequences and lacked quality scores, the filtering could not match the filtering applied to full-length reads. To assign V/J genes and CDR3, sequences were annotated using PyIR, a Python wrapper for IgBLAST v1.9, with IMGT germline references. Any read was removed if the V/J assignment was weak (E-value above 1e-6), the CDR3 was missing, or the read contained stop codons, out-of-frame junctions, or ambiguous translated residues. A V3J clonotype was defined by an identical inferred V gene, J gene, and CDR3 amino acid sequence. The percentage overlap between two repertoires was calculated by dividing the number of shared unique clonotypes by the size of the smaller repertoire. Richness of each repertoire was evaluated using RTK rarefaction, the Chao1 estimator, and Recon v2.1 estimates of unobserved clonotypes. The table comes from immuneACCESS by way of TCRdb, which keeps in-frame sequences with V and J called. Part of the clones is missing from these tables; in studies checked, under half for an unresolved V gene and the rest for unknown reasons. That table supplies the V and J calls and clone size; D and trimming were determined from the DNA. This sample has about 480,000 clones in its table, and approximately 79% of those were observed once. The top ten clonotypes cover about 12% of the sample.

The sequence joins TRBV6-1 to TRBJ2-7; the D assignment is uncertain and may be TRBD1 or TRBD2, with 5 bases supporting each. This sequence originates from a woman aged 40 to 55 in good health. Some clones in this sample may be carry-over from other donors' samples. The source material was PBMCs. The encoded CDR3 is CASSRDHSYEQYF. At the DNA level, the sequence is TGTGCCAGCAGCCGGGACCACTCCTACGAGCAGTACTTC.